Listed below are T cell receptor beta chains from one sample, sequenced in a study of regulatory T cells in long-lasting Graves disease. MiXCR was run by TCRdb on the multiplex PCR reads, yielding one entry per CDR3 protein. The table lists 200,000 to 250,000 distinct CDR3 sequences, roughly 20% of them singletons. These data were also filed under a second study, of T cells in Graves' hyperthyroidism and ophthalmopathy.

The sample here was peripheral blood mononuclear cells (PBMCs), taken at new diagnosis, from a patient treated with antithyroid drugs. The source is a woman aged 25 to 39 with Graves disease. Each CDR3 is given with its conserved first and last residue. D genes are given only for firm matches. Clone size is shown for a subset of rows, as once, few, many or a class of expanded clone.

V: TRBV20-1; size: NA; J: TRBJ2-1; D: NA; DNA: TGCAGTGCTAGAGATCGGGCTTGGTATTCCAACAATGAGCAGTTCTTC; CDR3: CSARDRAWYSNNEQFF
V: TRBV20-1; size: many; J: TRBJ2-2; D: TRBD2; DNA: TGCAGTGCTCGACTAGCGGGGGACACCGGGGAGCTGTTTTTT; CDR3: CSARLAGDTGELFF
V: TRBV30; size: many; J: TRBJ1-1; D: NA; DNA: TGTGCCTGGAGAGGAGGTCTGGGCACTGAAGCTTTCTTT; CDR3: CAWRGGLGTEAFF
V: TRBV7-2; size: many; J: TRBJ2-3; D: TRBD2; DNA: TGTGCCAGCAGCTTGGGGCCGGGAGGGACAGATACGCAGTATTTT; CDR3: CASSLGPGGTDTQYF
V: TRBV3-1; size: once; J: TRBJ2-1; D: TRBD2; DNA: TGTGCCAGCAGCCAAGATAGGGCTAGCGGGAGAAATGAGCAGTTCTTC; CDR3: CASSQDRASGRNEQFF
V: TRBV14; size: many; J: TRBJ2-1; D: TRBD2; DNA: TGTGCCAGCAGCCCGTGGACTAGCGGGAGGGCCGCATACAATGAGCAGTTCTTC; CDR3: CASSPWTSGRAAYNEQFF
V: TRBV20-1; size: many; J: TRBJ2-3; D: NA; DNA: TGCAGTGCTAGAGATTGGGGGTCCACAGATACGCAGTATTTT; CDR3: CSARDWGSTDTQYF
V: TRBV18; size: many; J: TRBJ2-3; D: NA; DNA: TGTGCCAGCTCACCACCCAACGTCCCCCTCACAGATACGCAGTATTTT; CDR3: CASSPPNVPLTDTQYF
V: TRBV6-5; size: many; J: TRBJ2-7; D: NA; DNA: TGTGCCAGCAGTTACCTCAGCTCCTACGAGCAGTACTTC; CDR3: CASSYLSSYEQYF
V: TRBV24-1; size: NA; J: TRBJ2-3; D: NA; DNA: TGTGCCACCAGTGATCGGACTGGCACAGATACGCAGTATTTT; CDR3: CATSDRTGTDTQYF
V: TRBV30; size: NA; J: TRBJ1-6; D: NA; DNA: TGTGCCTGGAGTTCTCAGGGGATGGTAGTGAAGTCACCCCTCCACTTT; CDR3: CAWSSQGMVVKSPLHF
V: TRBV20-1; size: NA; J: TRBJ2-1; D: TRBD1; DNA: TGCAGTGCTAGAGATCGCGGGACAGGGTTCTACAATGAGCAGTTCTTC; CDR3: CSARDRGTGFYNEQFF
V: TRBV11-1; size: NA; J: TRBJ2-2; D: NA; DNA: TGTGCCAGCAGCTTAGCGAAGGGGGGGGCCGGGGAGCTGTTTTTT; CDR3: CASSLAKGGAGELFF
V: TRBV7-2; size: NA; J: TRBJ2-3; D: TRBD1; DNA: TGTGCCAGCAGCTCTAAAGTAGACAGGGGGTTCACCCTTCCAGATACGCAGTATTTT; CDR3: CASSSKVDRGFTLPDTQYF
V: TRBV20-1; size: many; J: TRBJ2-5; D: NA; DNA: TGCAGTGTTCGACTTTACCAAGAGACCCAGTACTTC; CDR3: CSVRLYQETQYF
V: TRBV3-1; size: many; J: TRBJ1-2; D: NA; DNA: TGTGCCAGCAGCCAAGCAGGCCCTGGGGTTTCGGGGGGCTACACCTTC; CDR3: CASSQAGPGVSGGYTF
V: TRBV4-1; size: many; J: TRBJ1-6; D: NA; DNA: TGCGCCAGCAGACTAACATCTGACTCTTCCCGCGGCTCCTATAAAGCTTCACCCCTCCACTTT; CDR3: CASRLTSDSSRGSYKASPLHF
V: TRBV28; size: NA; J: TRBJ1-1; D: TRBD1; DNA: TGTGCCAGCAGTGTACTCCGGGACAGGGTCGGGGACACTGAAGCTTTCTTT; CDR3: CASSVLRDRVGDTEAFF
V: TRBV6-5; size: many; J: TRBJ2-7; D: TRBD1; DNA: TGTGCCAGCAGTTACTTCTCAACAGGGGCCTACGAGCAGTACTTC; CDR3: CASSYFSTGAYEQYF
V: TRBV5-5; size: NA; J: TRBJ2-2; D: TRBD1; DNA: TGTGCCAGCAGCTTGGATGCAGGGGGCGTCGCCGGGGAGCTGTTTTTT; CDR3: CASSLDAGGVAGELFF
V: TRBV5-6; size: many; J: TRBJ1-1; D: NA; DNA: TGTGCCAGCAGCTTTAGGGCAGGCCTGAACACTGAAGCTTTCTTT; CDR3: CASSFRAGLNTEAFF
V: TRBV2; size: NA; J: TRBJ1-4; D: NA; DNA: TGTGCCAGCAGGGACCAAAATGAAAAACTGTTTTTT; CDR3: CASRDQNEKLFF
V: TRBV11-3; size: many; J: TRBJ2-3; D: NA; DNA: TGTGCCAGCAGCTTAGTAACGGGGGAAAGCACAGATACGCAGTATTTT; CDR3: CASSLVTGESTDTQYF
V: TRBV30; size: NA; J: TRBJ1-3; D: NA; DNA: TGTGCCTGGAGTGGGGCTCGGCAGGGTGCAAAATACTTCGCCATATATTTT; CDR3: CAWSGARQGAKYFAIYF
V: TRBV19; size: many; J: TRBJ2-5; D: TRBD1; DNA: TGTGCCAGTAGTATCCCCGGACAGGGGGCAGAGACCCAGTACTTC; CDR3: CASSIPGQGAETQYF
V: TRBV5-1; size: many; J: TRBJ2-5; D: NA; DNA: TGCGCCAGCAGCTTTGGAGAATTGGAGACCCAGTACTTC; CDR3: CASSFGELETQYF
V: TRBV27; size: NA; J: TRBJ2-6; D: TRBD1; DNA: TGTGCCAGCAGGGGGACAGGGCCCTCCACTGGGGCCAACGTCCTGACTTTC; CDR3: CASRGTGPSTGANVLTF
V: TRBV20-1; size: many; J: TRBJ1-1; D: NA; DNA: TGCAGTGCCCCCGGGACATCTTTGTTGGGTGAAGCTTTCTTT; CDR3: CSAPGTSLLGEAFF
V: TRBV9; size: NA; J: TRBJ1-6; D: NA; DNA: TGTGCCAGCAGCGTAGCGGGGACTACCTATAATTCACCCCTCCACTTT; CDR3: CASSVAGTTYNSPLHF
V: TRBV7-3; size: many; J: TRBJ2-7; D: TRBD2; DNA: TGTGCCAGCAGGACCGGACTAGCGGTATACGAGCAGTACTTC; CDR3: CASRTGLAVYEQYF
V: TRBV5-1; size: many; J: TRBJ2-7; D: TRBD1; DNA: TGCGCCAGCAGCCAAGGACAGGAGAGCTCCTACGAGCAGTACTTC; CDR3: CASSQGQESSYEQYF
V: TRBV11-2; size: many; J: TRBJ1-2; D: NA; DNA: TGTGCCAGCAGCCGCGACGGAAACTATGGCTACACCTTC; CDR3: CASSRDGNYGYTF
V: TRBV7-9; size: NA; J: TRBJ2-1; D: TRBD1; DNA: TGTGCCAGCAGTGAGCGGCAGGGGGCAACGAATGAGCAGTTCTTC; CDR3: CASSERQGATNEQFF
V: TRBV29-1; size: NA; J: TRBJ2-7; D: NA; DNA: TGCAGCGTTGAAGCTAGCGAGACCTACGAGCAGTACTTC; CDR3: CSVEASETYEQYF
V: TRBV5-6; size: many; J: TRBJ1-1; D: NA; DNA: TGTGCCAGCAGCTGGAAGGGGCCGAACACTGAAGCTTTCTTT; CDR3: CASSWKGPNTEAFF
V: TRBV27; size: many; J: TRBJ1-2; D: NA; DNA: TGTGCCAGCAGTCTCTCCGGGAACCACGATGGCTACACCTTC; CDR3: CASSLSGNHDGYTF
V: TRBV6-1; size: many; J: TRBJ1-1; D: TRBD1; DNA: TGTGCCAGCAGTGTACAGGGGATAAACACTGAAGCTTTCTTT; CDR3: CASSVQGINTEAFF
V: TRBV19; size: many; J: TRBJ1-5; D: NA; DNA: TGTGCCAGTAGTATTATGGGAATAACGGACTATAGCAATCAGCCCCAGCATTTT; CDR3: CASSIMGITDYSNQPQHF
V: TRBV6-1; size: many; J: TRBJ1-5; D: NA; DNA: TGTGCCAGCAGTGAATCATGGTCGGGTCAGCCCCAGCATTTT; CDR3: CASSESWSGQPQHF
V: TRBV19; size: many; J: TRBJ1-5; D: NA; DNA: TGTGCCAGCAGCTTTCAGGGGAGCAATCAGCCCCAGCATTTT; CDR3: CASSFQGSNQPQHF
V: TRBV7-2; size: once; J: TRBJ2-3; D: TRBD2; DNA: TGTGCCAGCAGCCAAGGACTAGCGGGAGCCCCAGATACGCAGTATTTT; CDR3: CASSQGLAGAPDTQYF
V: TRBV2; size: many; J: TRBJ1-1; D: NA; DNA: TGTGCCAGTCAAGGCCTTATGAACACTGAAGCTTTCTTT; CDR3: CASQGLMNTEAFF
V: TRBV30; size: many; J: TRBJ2-7; D: NA; DNA: TGTGCCTGGAGTGTACGAGTGGGTGCAGGGTTCTACGAGCAGTACTTC; CDR3: CAWSVRVGAGFYEQYF
V: TRBV28; size: NA; J: TRBJ2-1; D: TRBD1; DNA: TGTGCCAGCAGTGATCTGGGACAGGGGTTCAATGAGCAGTTCTTC; CDR3: CASSDLGQGFNEQFF
V: TRBV20-1; size: many; J: TRBJ1-1; D: NA; DNA: TGCAGTGCTGGGGACGCAGGAAACACTGAAGCTTTCTTT; CDR3: CSAGDAGNTEAFF